These 22 T cell receptor beta chains originate from one sample sequenced in a study of response to subunit inactivated influenza vaccine (dated by TCRdb to 2017 to 2018). Library preparation was by RT-PCR. The instrument was an Illumina HiSeq 2500. The raw public data were reprocessed by TCRdb itself: fastp quality trimming at Q25, MiXCR clonotype calling, in-frame beta chains only. Entries are consolidated by CDR3 protein sequence, retaining the most common genes and DNA. Here the sample has 550,000 to 600,000 distinct CDR3 sequences; approximately 10% occur a single time. The ten largest clones capture 9.5% to 13% of the sample. The sequencing used PBMCs from blood, collected on the day of vaccination. These receptors all come from a man aged 45-60 years who received an inactivated influenza vaccine. Donor details come from another sample of the same person, matched by shared clones.

The V gene is TRBV12-3 or TRBV12-4, the J gene TRBJ2-1; unclear D gene. V lost 8 bases to trimming and J lost 3 bases, with 11 bases between them. This CDR3 is 13 amino acids long. CDR3 loop: CASWQDGYNEQFF. Here the CDR3 DNA reads TGTGCCAGCTGGCAGGACGGCTACAATGAGCAGTTCTTC.

This clonotype was counted only a few times. The V gene is TRBV12-3 or TRBV12-4, the J gene TRBJ2-5; D gene ambiguous. Trimming cost V 6 bases and J 5 bases, with 13 bases left between them. The CDR3 is made up of 13 amino acids. The CDR3 here is CASSLLIAETQYF. For the CDR3, the DNA is TGTGCCAGCAGCCTCCTAATTGCCGAGACCCAGTACTTC.

The rearrangement links TRBV5-1 to TRBJ2-2; 11 nucleotides agree with TRBD1. CDR1 and CDR2 (germline): SGHRS, YFSETQ. The CDR3 covers 20 residues. V trimming: 4 bases; J trimming: 6 bases; junction bases outside the gene matches: 20. In DNA, the CDR3 is TGCGCCAGCAGCCCATACTCCGGGACAGGGGGAAATCGACGGGCCGGGGAGCTGTTTTTT. Protein sequence: CASSPYSGTGGNRRAGELFF.

This clonotype was detected many times. The rearrangement uses TRBV7-9 and TRBJ2-1; no clear D gene. V lost 8 bases and J 4 bases, leaving 6 bases between the germline ends. CDR1 SEHNR and CDR2 FQNEAQ come from the germline V gene (reference sequence). CDR3 length: 11 amino acids. CDR3 nucleotide sequence: TGTGCCAGCGTAACGTACAATGAGCAGTTCTTC. This codes for CASVTYNEQFF.

The chain links TRBV20-1 to TRBJ2-3, with TRBD2 as a possible D gene (5 bases). The CDR3 has 12 amino acids. Germline V gene sequence: CDR1 DFQATT, CDR2 SNEGSKA (reference sequence). V shed 5 bases and J shed 6 bases, with 12 bases lying between them. The CDR3 nucleotides are TGCAGTGCTCGGACGGGGAGTGATACGCAGTATTTT. Protein: CSARTGSDTQYF.

Only a few counts were recorded for this clonotype. V is TRBV12-3 or TRBV12-4 and J is TRBJ2-5; the D gene is possibly TRBD1 (5 bases). The CDR3 consists of 14 residues. Trimming stripped 6 bases from V and 5 bases from J, with 16 bases between. As DNA, the CDR3 is TGTGCCAGCAGCACAGACCAGGGATTCGAGACCCAGTACTTC. Its protein is CASSTDQGFETQYF.

This clonotype was counted only a few times. CDR3: CASSSPNGDTQYF. For the CDR3, the DNA is TGTGCCAGCAGCTCCCCAAACGGAGATACGCAGTATTTT. The chain links TRBV7-2 to TRBJ2-3; D gene uncertain. V was shortened by 4 bases and J by 5 bases, with 10 bases between the two germline ends. The CDR3 totals 13 residues. Germline CDR1 SGHTA, CDR2 FQGNSA. Based on the CDR3 plus reference TRBV7-2 and TRBJ2-3, the full variable domain is GAGVSQSPSNKVTEKGKDVELRCDPISGHTALYWYRQSLGQGLEFLIYFQGNSAPDKSGLPSDRFSAERTGGSVSTLTIQRTQQEDSAVYLCASSSPNGDTQYFGPGTRLTVL.

The genes are TRBV12-3 or TRBV12-4 and TRBJ1-2; D possibly corresponds to TRBD1 (6 bases). There are 15 residues in the CDR3. V was cut by 3 bases and J by 6 bases, with 17 bases left in between. CDR3 protein: CASSFRGGASDGYTF. The CDR3 bases are TGTGCCAGCAGTTTCCGGGGGGGGGCTTCCGATGGCTACACCTTC.

In its sample, this clonotype was seen once. The chain couples TRBV12-3 or TRBV12-4 to TRBJ2-2; tentatively, D is TRBD1 (5 bases). The CDR3 contains 15 residues. Trimming pared 6 bases from V and 0 bases from J, leaving 11 bases between. CDR3 loop: CASRQTVTNTGELFF. The CDR3 nucleotides are TGTGCCAGCAGGCAGACAGTAACGAACACCGGGGAGCTGTTTTTT.

This clonotype was counted between two and nine times. This sequence joins TRBV11-2 and TRBJ1-4; weak D call: TRBD1 (5 bases). Trimming removed 5 bases at V and 2 bases at J, with 18 bases between. Germline V lookup: CDR1 SGHAT, CDR2 FQNNGV. The CDR3 extends over 17 amino acids. CDR3 amino acids: CASSRQRGTRTNEKLFF. CDR3 nucleotide sequence: TGTGCCAGCAGCCGTCAGAGAGGGACTAGGACTAATGAAAAACTGTTTTTT. The full variable domain, rest sourced from reference TRBV11-2 and TRBJ1-4, is EAGVAQSPRYKIIEKRQSVAFWCNPISGHATLYWYQQILGQGPKLLIQFQNNGVVDDSQLPKDRFSAERLKGVDSTLKIQPAKLEDSAVYLCASSRQRGTRTNEKLFFGSGTQLSVL.

The chain is built from TRBV5-1 and TRBJ2-2; no clear D. Trimming removed 1 base at V and 0 bases at J, with 10 bases between. The CDR3 has 16 amino acids. CDR1 SGHRS and CDR2 YFSETQ come from the germline V gene. CDR3 protein: CASSLHGVANTGELFF. The CDR3 DNA follows: TGCGCCAGCAGCTTGCATGGCGTAGCGAACACCGGGGAGCTGTTTTTT.

This clonotype was observed a handful of times. CDR3 sequence reads: CASTGFSTGELFF. The CDR3 DNA sequence: TGCGCCAGCACCGGCTTTAGCACCGGGGAGCTGTTTTTT. The V call is TRBV4-1, the J call TRBJ2-2, with D unresolved. With 7 bases removed from V and 4 bases from J, the gap between germline ends came to 10 bases. The germline V gene encodes CDR1 MGHRA and CDR2 YSYEKL. The CDR3 is made up of 13 amino acids.

This clonotype appeared a single time. This chain links TRBV20-1 with TRBJ2-5; either TRBD1 or TRBD2 may supply D (6 bases each). Trimming shortened V by 6 bases and J by 4 bases, and 15 bases separated the two germline ends. Germline V CDR1 and CDR2: DFQATT, SNEGSKA (reference sequence). The CDR3 spans 13 residues. In DNA form, the CDR3 reads TGCAGTGCCCCGGGGGCGGGAAGAGAGACCCAGTACTTC. It translates to CSAPGAGRETQYF.

Only a few counts were recorded for this clonotype. The CDR3 sequence: CASSVTSGRAETQYF. Written as DNA, the CDR3 is TGTGCCAGCAGCGTTACTAGCGGGAGGGCTGAGACCCAGTACTTC. The chain combines TRBV9 with TRBJ2-5; 13 bases line up with TRBD2. Germline CDR1 and CDR2: SGDLS and YYNGEE. The V and J ends lost 2 bases and 5 bases, in that order; junction bases with no gene match: 3. This CDR3 has 15 amino acids.

A few counts support this clonotype. This chain joins TRBV29-1 and TRBJ2-1; D remains ambiguous. V was trimmed by 6 bases and J by 4 bases, leaving 31 bases between them. Germline loops: CDR1 SQVTM, CDR2 ANQGSEA. This CDR3 is built from 19 residues. The CDR3 DNA is TGCAGCGTGGAAATTTCGGGCCGTTCATTAAAACCCCCTTACAATGAGCAGTTCTTC. Protein: CSVEISGRSLKPPYNEQFF.

The chain employs TRBV20-1 and TRBJ2-3; D is tentatively TRBD1 or TRBD2 (6 bases each). V dropped 3 bases and J dropped 5 bases, with 15 bases sitting between them. Germline lookup yields CDR1 DFQATT and CDR2 SNEGSKA (reference sequence). This CDR3 has 14 amino acids. This CDR3 is CSASPGAAGDTQYF. CDR3 sequence (DNA): TGCAGTGCTAGCCCGGGGGCGGCGGGAGATACGCAGTATTTT.

This clonotype was recorded at least ten times. V usage is TRBV30 and J usage is TRBJ1-4; 7 positions agree with TRBD1. CDR1 and CDR2 (germline): GTSNPN, SVGIG (reference sequence). This CDR3 is built from 14 residues. The ends lost 1 base at V and 4 bases at J; junction bases unmatched: 3. The CDR3 loop reads CAWSGGQFNEKLFF. For the CDR3, the DNA is TGTGCCTGGAGTGGGGGACAGTTTAATGAAAAACTGTTTTTT.

The sample holds a few counts of this clonotype. V gene TRBV12-3 or TRBV12-4 combines with J gene TRBJ2-5; no definite D call. The V and J ends lost 3 bases and 5 bases respectively, with 10 bases between them. The CDR3 contains 13 residues. CDR3 sequence (DNA): TGTGCCAGCAGTTTCAATGCTGGGGAGACCCAGTACTTC. As protein: CASSFNAGETQYF.

The rearrangement links TRBV15 to TRBJ2-1, with D tentatively TRBD1 or TRBD2 (6 bases each). The CDR3 extends over 15 amino acids. The V gene lost 8 bases and the J gene lost 4 bases, with 18 bases spanning the gap. Germline lookup yields CDR1 LNHNV and CDR2 YYDKDF (reference sequence). The CDR3 is CATRGAGQQYNEQFF. DNA for the CDR3: TGTGCCACCCGGGGCGCGGGACAACAATACAATGAGCAGTTCTTC.

The chain is built from TRBV4-1 and TRBJ1-2; 7 bases align to TRBD1. Unmatched junction bases numbered 15, after V lost 0 bases and J lost 8 bases. CDR1 is MGHRA and CDR2 is YSYEKL in the germline V gene. CDR3 length: 17 amino acids. This CDR3 is CASSQDPSGGTERGYTF. The CDR3 DNA sequence: TGCGCCAGCAGCCAAGATCCGAGTGGCGGGACAGAACGGGGCTACACCTTC.

This clonotype appeared many times. The gene calls are TRBV29-1 and TRBJ2-5, with TRBD2 identical over 7 bases. The CDR3 runs 18 residues. After removal of 0 bases from V and 6 bases from J, the junction contained 19 bases not matched to a gene. Germline values: CDR1 SQVTM, CDR2 ANQGSEA. CDR3 loop: CSVEDLLAGEYSSKTQYF. In nucleotides, the CDR3 is TGCAGCGTTGAAGATCTCCTTGCGGGAGAGTACTCGAGTAAGACCCAGTACTTC.

In this sample, this clonotype turned up a few times. The rearrangement joins TRBV5-1 to TRBJ2-1; D call uncertain. The CDR3 runs 16 residues. CDR1 is SGHRS and CDR2 is YFSETQ in the germline V gene. V was trimmed by 5 bases and J by 0 bases, leaving 15 bases between them. DNA for the CDR3: TGCGCCAGCAGTTCCTCGTACGTGGGCTCCTACAATGAGCAGTTCTTC. Its translation is CASSSSYVGSYNEQFF.